The following is a T cell receptor (beta chain) sequence with its context. In the study's own analysis: How many nucleated cells were present was estimated from reference gene primer amplification. Sequencing used immunoSEQ multiplex PCR; TCRdb keeps in-frame clones, though not all of them. D and trimming were read from the DNA, whereas the V and J calls and clone size are those reported in that table. Of under 150,000 clones listed, roughly 90% are singletons. The data stem from a study of blood T cell repertoires in COVID-19. As for the study in general: The United States, Italy and Spain provided the acute and convalescent COVID-19 samples. PBMCs, B-cell-depleted T cells, or T cells were the source of the cDNA or gDNA that made up the material.

The CDR3 loop spans 17 amino acids. V shed 5 bases, J shed 3 bases, and the junction held 12 bases outside the gene matches. Germline V gene sequence: CDR1 KGHDR, CDR2 SFDVKD. This chain uses TRBV24-1 with TRBJ1-1, with 9 bases lining up with TRBD1. The sequencing sample was made of peripheral blood. The origin of this receptor is a human donor in a cohort sampled during active COVID-19. The CDR3 region has the DNA TGTGCCACCAGTGCTCCCGTGGGACAGGGAGGAGACACTGAAGCTTTCTTT. It is translated as CATSAPVGQGGDTEAFF.